Listed below are T cell receptor beta chains from one sample, sequenced in a study of identical twins. TCRdb reanalysed the 5' RACE reads using MiXCR and keeps one entry per CDR3 protein. The sample holds around 1.7 million distinct CDR3 sequences, 32% seen once. The sample comprised cord blood. Receptors originate from a newborn girl in good health. Each CDR3 is given with its conserved first and last residue. Each record gives: D gene, V gene, clone size, J gene, CDR3 protein, CDR3 DNA. A D gene is named only where the DNA matches it firmly. Part of the rows lack a size; the others show once, few, many or a class for expanded clones.

NA	TRBV20-1	NA	TRBJ2-2	CSASRFRDGELFF	TGCAGTGCTAGTCGGTTCCGGGACGGGGAGCTGTTTTTT
NA	TRBV5-1	many	TRBJ2-5	CASRTGVQETQYF	TGCGCCAGCAGAACGGGAGTCCAAGAGACCCAGTACTTC
TRBD2	TRBV9	NA	TRBJ2-2	CASSVGGSGRVTGELFF	TGTGCCAGCAGCGTAGGGGGTAGCGGGAGAGTCACCGGGGAGCTGTTTTTT
TRBD2	TRBV29-1	NA	TRBJ2-7	CSVTTSGRAYEQYF	TGCAGCGTCACGACTAGCGGGAGGGCCTACGAGCAGTACTTC
TRBD2	TRBV5-1	NA	TRBJ2-1	CASSLAWTSASYNEQFF	TGCGCCAGCAGCTTGGCTTGGACTAGCGCGTCCTACAATGAGCAGTTCTTC
TRBD2	TRBV6-2/TRBV6-3	many	TRBJ2-1	CASRPGLAGGNEQFF	TGTGCCAGCAGGCCGGGACTAGCGGGGGGAAATGAGCAGTTCTTC
TRBD2	TRBV2	few	TRBJ2-7	CASSEAGLTHEQYF	TGTGCCAGCAGTGAAGCGGGACTAACCCACGAGCAGTACTTC
NA	TRBV20-1	few	TRBJ2-7	CSGNYQYEQYF	TGCAGTGGTAACTATCAATACGAGCAGTACTTC
NA	TRBV24-1	NA	TRBJ1-2	CATSDLGYYGYTF	TGTGCCACCAGTGATTTAGGATACTATGGCTACACCTTC
TRBD1	TRBV20-1	NA	TRBJ2-1	CSAYPGQGRNEQFF	TGCAGTGCCTACCCGGGACAGGGCCGGAATGAGCAGTTCTTC
NA	TRBV21-1	few	TRBJ2-4	CASSARIATGAKNIQYF	TGTGCCAGCAGCGCGAGGATCGCGACAGGGGCCAAAAACATTCAGTACTTC
TRBD2	TRBV20-1	NA	TRBJ2-1	CSVTFLAGGEQFF	TGCAGTGTCACGTTTCTAGCGGGAGGTGAGCAGTTCTTC
TRBD1	TRBV12-3/TRBV12-4	few	TRBJ1-5	CASSPDRVENQPQHF	TGTGCCAGCAGCCCCGACAGGGTTGAGAATCAGCCCCAGCATTTT
NA	TRBV27	NA	TRBJ1-6	CASSGPFGSPLHF	TGTGCCAGCTCCGGCCCCTTTGGTTCACCCCTCCACTTT
TRBD1	TRBV7-8	few	TRBJ2-3	CASSQGETDTQYF	TGTGCCAGTTCACAGGGGGAGACAGATACGCAGTATTTT
TRBD2	TRBV7-2	NA	TRBJ2-1	CASSSFLAGGSNEQFF	TGTGCCAGCAGCTCCTTCCTAGCGGGGGGAAGTAATGAGCAGTTCTTC
NA	TRBV6-1	few	TRBJ2-7	CASSEAGRVVGYEQYF	TGTGCCAGCAGTGAAGCGGGGAGAGTAGTTGGATACGAGCAGTACTTC
NA	TRBV27	few	TRBJ1-5	CASSLGGVQSQPQHF	TGTGCCAGCAGTTTGGGGGGCGTTCAGAGTCAGCCCCAGCATTTT
TRBD1	TRBV27	many	TRBJ1-5	CASSPRTGGNQPQHF	TGTGCCAGCAGTCCTCGGACAGGGGGGAATCAGCCCCAGCATTTT
NA	TRBV7-9	few	TRBJ2-7	CASSLARGVYNEQYF	TGTGCCAGCAGCTTAGCGCGGGGAGTATACAATGAGCAGTACTTC
TRBD1	TRBV10-3	NA	TRBJ1-5	CAISGQGDNQPQHF	TGTGCCATCAGCGGACAGGGTGACAATCAGCCCCAGCATTTT
NA	TRBV28	NA	TRBJ2-7	CASSLTVLYEQYF	TGTGCCAGCAGTTTAACAGTCCTCTACGAGCAGTACTTC
NA	TRBV29-1	many	TRBJ2-7	CSVEIPHEQYF	TGCAGCGTTGAAATACCCCACGAGCAGTACTTC
NA	TRBV20-1	NA	TRBJ2-7	CSARLGGANPYEQYF	TGCAGTGCTAGGTTGGGGGGGGCCAATCCCTACGAGCAGTACTTC
TRBD2	TRBV3-1	few	TRBJ2-1	CASSQERLLAAYNEQFF	TGTGCCAGCAGCCAAGAGCGGTTGCTAGCGGCATACAATGAGCAGTTCTTC
TRBD2	TRBV28	few	TRBJ2-2	CASSPWDLAGETGELFF	TGTGCCAGCAGTCCATGGGATCTAGCGGGAGAGACCGGGGAGCTGTTTTTT
TRBD1	TRBV24-1	NA	TRBJ2-6	CATSDRTGSGANVLTF	TGTGCCACCAGTGACCGGACAGGGTCTGGGGCCAACGTCCTGACTTTC
NA	TRBV5-1	many	TRBJ2-7	CASSLDDYEQYF	TGTGCCAGCAGCTTAGATGACTACGAGCAGTACTTC
NA	TRBV20-1	NA	TRBJ2-3	CSARRGPDTQYF	TGCAGTGCGCGGCGAGGCCCAGATACGCAGTATTTT
NA	TRBV6-6	NA	TRBJ1-2	CASRSPESGGYTF	TGTGCCAGCAGATCCCCGGAATCAGGTGGCTACACCTTC
NA	TRBV20-1	many	TRBJ1-2	CSARTGTNYGYTF	TGCAGTGCTAGGACAGGAACCAACTATGGCTACACCTTC
NA	TRBV11-2	NA	TRBJ2-7	CATGGLNNEQYF	TGTGCCACCGGGGGCTTAAACAATGAGCAGTACTTC
NA	TRBV6-6	NA	TRBJ2-6	CASSYSRAGANVLTF	TGTGCCAGCAGTTACTCCAGGGCTGGGGCCAACGTCCTGACTTTC
TRBD2	TRBV7-2	NA	TRBJ2-5	CASSLGLAGRKWEQYF	TGTGCCAGCAGCTTGGGACTAGCGGGAAGAAAATGGGAGCAGTACTTC
NA	TRBV20-1	few	TRBJ2-3	CSAREGGVSTDTQYF	TGCAGTGCTAGAGAAGGCGGGGTTAGCACAGATACGCAGTATTTT
NA	TRBV20-1	NA	TRBJ1-2	CSARGEDANYGYTF	TGCAGTGCTAGAGGGGAGGACGCTAACTATGGCTACACCTTC
NA	TRBV27	once	TRBJ1-1	CASSLMNRGSPRGREAFF	TGTGCCAGCAGTTTGATGAATAGGGGGAGTCCGAGGGGAAGGGAAGCTTTCTTT
TRBD1	TRBV28	NA	TRBJ2-7	CASKGTGAKFYYEQYF	TGTGCCAGTAAGGGGACAGGGGCGAAATTTTACTACGAGCAGTACTTC
NA	TRBV20-1	NA	TRBJ1-5	CSAIAYSNQPQHF	TGCAGTGCTATCGCCTATAGCAATCAGCCCCAGCATTTT
NA	TRBV6-5	few	TRBJ1-4	CASSSLPGLTNEKLFF	TGTGCCAGCAGTTCATTGCCGGGACTAACTAATGAAAAACTGTTTTTT
NA	TRBV24-1	NA	TRBJ2-5	CASSDYQQGPQETQYF	TGTGCCTCCAGTGATTACCAACAGGGTCCGCAAGAGACCCAGTACTTC
NA	TRBV2	NA	TRBJ2-5	CASSEVGTRGQETQYF	TGTGCCAGCAGTGAAGTGGGGACAAGGGGACAAGAGACCCAGTACTTC
TRBD2	TRBV29-1	NA	TRBJ2-7	CSVPGLAVYNEQYF	TGCAGCGTCCCAGGACTAGCGGTCTACAATGAGCAGTACTTC
NA	TRBV18	NA	TRBJ2-7	CASSPLQGSFDEQYF	TGTGCCAGCTCACCACTACAGGGATCGTTCGACGAGCAGTACTTC
NA	TRBV5-1	few	TRBJ1-2	CASAKDRNYGYTF	TGCGCCAGCGCAAAGGACCGCAACTATGGCTACACCTTC
TRBD2	TRBV5-6	NA	TRBJ2-7	CASSFSGRSYNEQYF	TGTGCCAGCAGTTTCAGCGGGAGGTCCTACAATGAGCAGTACTTC
NA	TRBV14	NA	TRBJ1-2	CASSQAPWARVPMTFYGYTF	TGTGCCAGCAGCCAAGCGCCTTGGGCCAGGGTTCCCATGACCTTCTATGGCTACACCTTC
TRBD1	TRBV3-1	NA	TRBJ2-4	CASSPVPGQGWEQYF	TGTGCCAGCAGCCCTGTCCCGGGACAGGGATGGGAGCAGTACTTC
NA	TRBV20-1	NA	TRBJ1-6	CSATPGPSYNSPLHF	TGCAGTGCTACCCCGGGCCCCTCCTATAATTCACCCCTCCACTTT
TRBD1	TRBV6-5	NA	TRBJ2-1	CASSQDRGPYNEQFF	TGTGCCAGCAGCCAGGACAGGGGGCCTTACAATGAGCAGTTCTTC
NA	TRBV7-6	few	TRBJ2-5	CASSLLTGYQETQYF	TGTGCCAGCAGCCTGCTTACAGGGTACCAAGAGACCCAGTACTTC
TRBD1	TRBV5-6	NA	TRBJ1-1	CASRQDARDRGRVTEAFF	TGTGCCAGCAGACAAGATGCCCGGGACAGGGGGCGCGTCACTGAAGCTTTCTTT
TRBD2	TRBV13	NA	TRBJ2-1	CASSLELAAQKNYNEQFF	TGTGCCAGCAGCTTAGAGCTAGCGGCACAAAAAAACTACAATGAGCAGTTCTTC
TRBD1	TRBV19	few	TRBJ2-3	CASSVGQGRSTDTQYF	TGTGCCAGTAGTGTGGGACAGGGCCGAAGCACAGATACGCAGTATTTT
NA	TRBV20-1	NA	TRBJ2-7	CSARDRRIGVYEQYF	TGCAGTGCTAGAGATCGGAGGATTGGGGTCTACGAGCAGTACTTC
NA	TRBV2	many	TRBJ2-1	CASSVPYLVQFF	TGTGCCAGCAGTGTTCCGTACCTCGTGCAGTTCTTC
TRBD1	TRBV12-3/TRBV12-4	NA	TRBJ1-5	CASSLRAAGGDQPQHF	TGTGCCAGCAGTTTAAGGGCCGCAGGGGGCGATCAGCCCCAGCATTTT
NA	TRBV7-9	few	TRBJ1-2	CASSRTVASGYTF	TGTGCCAGCAGTCGGACAGTAGCGAGTGGCTACACCTTC
TRBD2	TRBV28	few	TRBJ2-7	CASSLLAGRRHEQYF	TGTGCCAGCAGTTTATTAGCGGGTCGGCGTCACGAGCAGTACTTC